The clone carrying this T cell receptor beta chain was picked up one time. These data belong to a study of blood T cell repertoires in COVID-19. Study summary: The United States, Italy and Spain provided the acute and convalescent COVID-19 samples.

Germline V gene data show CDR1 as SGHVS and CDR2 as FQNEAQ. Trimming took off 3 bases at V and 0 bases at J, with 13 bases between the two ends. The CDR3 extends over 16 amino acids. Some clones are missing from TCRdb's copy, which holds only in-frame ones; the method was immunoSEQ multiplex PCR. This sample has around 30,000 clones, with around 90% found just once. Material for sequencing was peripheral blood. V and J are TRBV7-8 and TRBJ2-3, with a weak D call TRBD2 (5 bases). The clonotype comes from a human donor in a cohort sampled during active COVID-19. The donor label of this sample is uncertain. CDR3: CASSFSSSPSTDTQYF. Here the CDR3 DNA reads TGTGCCAGCAGCTTTTCTAGCTCGCCGAGCACAGATACGCAGTATTTT.